A selection of T cell receptor beta chains follows, all from one sample in a study of blood T cell repertoires in COVID-19. TCRdb's copy holds only in-frame clones and misses some; the assay was immunoSEQ multiplex PCR. The sample lists around 150,000 clones, roughly four fifths seen once, with roughly 7% in the top ten. The sequenced sample consisted of PBMCs or T cells enriched from blood (not recorded which). All receptors come from a man over 45 who had recovered from COVID-19. CDR3s include the opening cysteine and the closing phenylalanine or tryptophan. Each record gives: V gene, D gene, clone size, J gene, CDR3 DNA, CDR3 protein. D genes are given only for firm matches. Not all rows give a size; the values are once, few, many and, for expanded clones, a class.

>TRBV5-6|NA|NA|TRBJ1-6
TGTGCCAGCAACCCCCAGGGCCCGGGTTCACCCCTCCACTTT
CASNPQGPGSPLHF
>TRBV30|TRBD1|NA|TRBJ1-1
TGTGCCTGGAACAGGGGAAACACTGAAGCTTTCTTT
CAWNRGNTEAFF
>TRBV7-9|TRBD1|once|TRBJ1-4
TGTGCCAGCGACCTCGGACAGGGGGCTGAAAAACTGTTTTTT
CASDLGQGAEKLFF
>TRBV11-2|TRBD2|NA|TRBJ2-3
TGTGCCAGCAGCTTAGTTAGCGGGGTAAGCACAGATACGCAGTATTTT
CASSLVSGVSTDTQYF
>TRBV4-2|TRBD1|NA|TRBJ2-1
TGTGCCAGCAGCCAAGATCGTCGAGCGAGACAGGGACCCAATGAGCAGTTCTTC
CASSQDRRARQGPNEQFF
>TRBV7-3|TRBD1|NA|TRBJ2-1
TGTGCCAGCAGCTACCGACAGGGGGCGGATGAGCAGTTCTTC
CASSYRQGADEQFF
>TRBV5-1|TRBD1|once|TRBJ1-3
TGCGCCAGCAGCCGGAACACAGGGGCTGGAAACACCATATATTTT
CASSRNTGAGNTIYF
>TRBV6-5|NA|few|TRBJ1-1
TGTGCCAGCAGTATCCTGGGGGGGGGCTCCACTGAAGCTTTCTTT
CASSILGGGSTEAFF
>TRBV5-4|TRBD1|NA|TRBJ2-2
TGTGCCAGCAGCTTGGGGGACAGAACCACCGGGGAGCTGTTTTTT
CASSLGDRTTGELFF
>TRBV7-2|TRBD1|NA|TRBJ1-1
TGTGCCAGCTACCGGGACAGGGGGCATAAAGGCACTGAAGCTTTCTTT
CASYRDRGHKGTEAFF
>TRBV12-3/TRBV12-4|NA|few|TRBJ1-4
TGTGCCAGCACCCAGGATGGCGAAAAACTGTTTTTT
CASTQDGEKLFF
>TRBV19|NA|NA|TRBJ1-5
TGTGCCAGTAGTATAGATCGTCAGGGGAGAAGCAATCAGCCCCAGCATTTT
CASSIDRQGRSNQPQHF
>TRBV7-2|NA|NA|TRBJ2-2
TGTGCCAGCAGCTCGATGACTAGTAGCACCGGGGAGCTGTTTTTT
CASSSMTSSTGELFF
>TRBV30|TRBD1|NA|TRBJ2-7
TGTGCCTGGAGTGTAGGGACAGGCGACGAGCAGTACTTC
CAWSVGTGDEQYF
>TRBV2|NA|NA|TRBJ2-5
TGTGCCAGCACGGGTGAGCAGAGGACCCAGTACTTC
CASTGEQRTQYF
>TRBV9|TRBD2|NA|TRBJ2-7
TGTGCCAGCAGCGTTACTAGCGGCTCCTACGAGCAGTACTTC
CASSVTSGSYEQYF
>TRBV7-6|NA|NA|TRBJ2-7
TGTGCCAGCAGCCCCACGACAGGTCACGAGCAGTACTTC
CASSPTTGHEQYF
>TRBV18|NA|once|TRBJ1-2
TGTGCCAGCTCACTACAGGGAAGCCTCTATGGCTACACCTTC
CASSLQGSLYGYTF
>TRBV5-1|TRBD2|few|TRBJ2-1
TGCGCCAGCAGTACTGGGGGGGACAATGAGCAGTTCTTC
CASSTGGDNEQFF
>TRBV7-2|TRBD1|NA|TRBJ2-5
TGTGCCAGCAGCTTAGTGCTAACAGGGGTGGGAGAGACCCAGTACTTC
CASSLVLTGVGETQYF
>TRBV5-5|NA|NA|TRBJ1-5
TGTGCCAGCAGCTTGGCGGACAGCCTGGCAGCGCCCCAGCATTTT
CASSLADSLAAPQHF
>TRBV7-9|NA|NA|TRBJ2-6
TGTGCCAGCAGCTTAGGGGCATCTGGGGCCAACGTCCTGACTTTC
CASSLGASGANVLTF
>TRBV7-2|NA|NA|TRBJ2-7
TGTGCCAGCAGCTTAACCAGGGGCTCCTACGAGCAGTACTTC
CASSLTRGSYEQYF
>TRBV30|NA|NA|TRBJ1-2
TGTGCCCTTAAAACGGGGGTTGGCTACACCTTC
CALKTGVGYTF
>TRBV19|TRBD1|NA|TRBJ2-7
TGTGCCAGTAGTATCTTCGGACAGGGTGTGTACGAGCAGTACTTC
CASSIFGQGVYEQYF
>TRBV12-5|TRBD1|NA|TRBJ2-1
TGTGCTAGTGGTTTGGCAGGGGGCTCGGTCGTGAATGAGCAGTTCTTC
CASGLAGGSVVNEQFF
>TRBV6-5|NA|NA|TRBJ2-7
TGTGCCAGCAGCCTCAGGGTAGGAGAGCAGTACTTC
CASSLRVGEQYF
>TRBV3-1/TRBV3-2|TRBD1|few|TRBJ1-1
TGTGCCAGCAGCCCACAGGGGGCGCTGATCTATTCTGAAGCTTTCTTT
CASSPQGALIYSEAFF
>TRBV7-8|NA|NA|TRBJ2-7
TGTGCCAGCAGCTTAGGCAACAGGGTGACGTACGAGCAGTACTTC
CASSLGNRVTYEQYF
>TRBV9|NA|NA|TRBJ1-6
TGTGCCAGCAGCGTAGGTCGCAGAGGGAACCCCCTCCACTTT
CASSVGRRGNPLHF
>TRBV5-6|TRBD1|few|TRBJ1-4
TGTGCCAGCAGCTCCGCGTTGACAGGGTGGGCTAATGAAAAACTGTTTTTT
CASSSALTGWANEKLFF
>TRBV15|NA|NA|TRBJ1-5
TGTGCCACCAGCAGAATACAGGGTAGGGATCAGCCCCAGCATTTT
CATSRIQGRDQPQHF
>TRBV5-1|TRBD1|NA|TRBJ2-5
TGCGCCAGCAGCATCCGCAAGACAGGGAGCGGAGAGACCCAGTACTTC
CASSIRKTGSGETQYF
>TRBV27|TRBD1|NA|TRBJ2-2
TGTGCCAGCAGGACGTACCCGGTCAGGGGGCCCGGGGAGCTGTTTTTT
CASRTYPVRGPGELFF
>TRBV7-9|NA|NA|TRBJ2-7
TGTGCCAGCAGCCCTAGCTTCGTGCGGGAGCAGTACTTC
CASSPSFVREQYF
>TRBV30|NA|many|TRBJ1-4
TGTGCCTGGAGCCGTAGGGGGGAAAAACTGTTTTTT
CAWSRRGEKLFF
>TRBV2|NA|few|TRBJ2-7
TGTGCCAGCAACATACAGGTCGCCTACGAGCAGTACTTC
CASNIQVAYEQYF
>TRBV6-4|NA|NA|TRBJ2-2
TGTGCCAGCAGTGACGTTAGCGGAAAAAACACCGGGGAGCTGTTTTTT
CASSDVSGKNTGELFF
>TRBV5-1|TRBD2|many|TRBJ2-1
TGCGCCAGCAGCTTGAGGCGGGGGGCCTACAATGAGCAGTTCTTC
CASSLRRGAYNEQFF
>TRBV7-9|NA|NA|TRBJ2-7
TGTGCCAGCAGCCATAAAGCCCACTCCATTTACGAGCAGTACTTC
CASSHKAHSIYEQYF
>TRBV19|NA|NA|TRBJ2-5
TGTGCCAGTAGTAGGGGGGTCCGAGAGACCCAGTACTTC
CASSRGVRETQYF
>TRBV30|NA|NA|TRBJ2-3
TGTGCCCAAGTGGGGGCTAGCACAGATACGCAGTATTTT
CAQVGASTDTQYF
>TRBV30|TRBD1|NA|TRBJ1-4
TGTGCCTGGAGTCACTGGGTCTTGGGACAGGTTGCAACTAATGAAAAACTGTTTTTT
CAWSHWVLGQVATNEKLFF
>TRBV18|NA|NA|TRBJ2-1
TGTGCCAGCTCACCAAGCTATCCATCGTCCAATGAGCAGTTCTTC
CASSPSYPSSNEQFF
>TRBV5-5|TRBD2|NA|TRBJ2-5
TGTGCCAGCAGCTTGGGACCCCCTAGCGGCCCTAGGACCCAGTACTTC
CASSLGPPSGPRTQYF
>TRBV18|NA|NA|TRBJ2-1
TGTGCCAGCTCACCACTACAGAATGAGCAGTTCTTC
CASSPLQNEQFF
>TRBV6-6|NA|few|TRBJ1-1
TGTGCCAGCAGCCCGACAGAGAACACTGAAGCTTTCTTT
CASSPTENTEAFF
>TRBV30|TRBD2|NA|TRBJ2-3
TGTGCCTGGGGCGGGGGAAATACGCAGTATTTT
CAWGGGNTQYF
>TRBV27|TRBD1|NA|TRBJ1-1
TGTGCCAGCAGTTTACTCGGGGCAGGGGGCCTGAACACTGAAGCTTTCTTT
CASSLLGAGGLNTEAFF
>TRBV19|NA|once|TRBJ1-2
TGTGCCAGTAGTCTCAGACCCTTTGAGGGTGGCTACACCTTC
CASSLRPFEGGYTF
>TRBV29-1|NA|NA|TRBJ2-7
TGCAGCGTTTCGACAGGGGAGGGATACGAGCAGTACTTC
CSVSTGEGYEQYF
>TRBV5-1|TRBD1|NA|TRBJ2-1
TGCGCCAGCAGCTTTCCGCGGGACAGGGCGTACAATGAGCAGTTCTTC
CASSFPRDRAYNEQFF
>TRBV7-8|NA|NA|TRBJ2-3
TGTGCCAGCAGCTTAGGGCCGAATTATAGCACAGATACGCAGTATTTT
CASSLGPNYSTDTQYF
>TRBV6-1|TRBD2|NA|TRBJ2-1
TGTGCCAGCAGTGAACGAAGCGGGGGGTACAATGAGCAGTTCTTC
CASSERSGGYNEQFF
>TRBV29-1|NA|NA|TRBJ1-1
TGCAGCGCCCTAGTAGGGGCGCTGAACACTGAAGCTTTCTTT
CSALVGALNTEAFF
>TRBV12-3/TRBV12-4|NA|NA|TRBJ1-6
TGTGCCAGCAGTGGGCATTATAATTCACCCCTCCACTTT
CASSGHYNSPLHF
>TRBV6-2/TRBV6-3|TRBD2|few|TRBJ2-7
TGTGCCAGCAGTTTCCTCCTCGGGGGGGAGCAGTACTTC
CASSFLLGGEQYF
>TRBV10-3|NA|NA|TRBJ2-7
TGTGCCATCAGTGGAGCACGGACAGTAATCGAGCAGTACTTC
CAISGARTVIEQYF
>TRBV27|TRBD1|NA|TRBJ1-4
TGTGCCAGCAGTAACCAGGGGGCTGGTAATGAAAAACTGTTTTTT
CASSNQGAGNEKLFF